Shown below are 8 T cell receptor beta chains from a single sample sequenced in a study of shared clonotypes between healthy human individuals. Clones were read by immunoSEQ multiplex PCR, and TCRdb kept only the in-frame ones, dropping some. The sample has 2,100,000 or so clones, 90% to 97% seen once. The sample was naive CD4+ T cells sorted from blood. Subset: CD45RA+ positively selected. These receptors were obtained from a man aged 18 to 29 in good health.

The chain links TRBV25-1 to TRBJ2-1; 13 bases map to TRBD2. J was trimmed by 8 bases and V by 5 bases; bases with no gene match: 6. Germline loops: CDR1 MGHDK, CDR2 SYGVNS. The CDR3 has 15 residues. CDR3 loop: CASSPAGLAGHEQFF. As DNA, the CDR3 is TGTGCCAGCAGTCCAGCGGGACTAGCGGGACATGAGCAGTTCTTC.

The chain recombines TRBV7-8 with TRBJ2-7; 10 positions agree with TRBD1. The germline V gene encodes CDR1 SGHVS and CDR2 FQNEAQ. The CDR3 consists of 15 residues. With V trimmed by 5 bases and J by 4 bases, 8 bases remained unmatched. Here the CDR3 reads CASSVTGGDWYEQYF. The CDR3 DNA follows: TGTGCCAGCAGCGTGACAGGGGGCGATTGGTACGAGCAGTACTTC.

The chain is built from TRBV10-2 and TRBJ1-3; TRBD1 might be the D (6 bases). CDR3 length: 14 residues. Trimming pared 7 bases from V and 1 base from J, leaving 11 bases between. The germline gives CDR1 WSHSY, CDR2 SAAADI. The DNA for the CDR3 is TGCGCCAGCAAAGAGGGGGGTTCTGGAAACACCATATATTTT. The encoded protein is CASKEGGSGNTIYF.

In the case of this clone: Other DNA sequences of this sample code for an identical CDR3. This rearrangement joins TRBV11-2 to TRBJ2-5; 7 nucleotides agree with TRBD2. The CDR3 spans 14 residues. Trimming cost V 0 bases and J 4 bases; bases outside gene matches: 2. Germline CDR1 SGHAT, CDR2 FQNNGV. The CDR3 sequence: CASSLDGGRETQYF. In DNA, the CDR3 is TGTGCCAGCAGCTTAGACGGGGGGAGAGAGACCCAGTACTTC.

DNA for the CDR3: TGTGCCAGCCGTTCCGGGCAGATGAACACCGGGGAGCTGTTTTTT. Its translation is CASRSGQMNTGELFF. V is TRBV6-6 and J is TRBJ2-2; D gene ambiguous. Germline V lookup: CDR1 MNHNY, CDR2 SVGAGI (reference sequence). CDR3 length: 15 amino acids. The ends were cut back, 8 bases at V and 1 base at J, with 14 bases in the middle.

The rearrangement joins TRBV4-1 to TRBJ2-2; 8 nucleotides match TRBD1. Trimming cost V 0 bases and J 3 bases; bases outside gene matches: 6. CDR3 length: 17 residues. Germline V gene sequence: CDR1 MGHRA, CDR2 YSYEKL. For the CDR3, the DNA is TGCGCCAGCAGCCAAGATGACTGGACAGGGTACACCGGGGAGCTGTTTTTT. This gives the protein CASSQDDWTGYTGELFF.

About this clone: Other DNA sequences within the sample encode an identical CDR3. V usage is TRBV28 and J usage is TRBJ1-2, with a tentative D call TRBD1 (5 bases). V dropped 1 base and J dropped 4 bases, with 10 bases sitting between them. Germline V lookup: CDR1 MDHEN, CDR2 SYDVKM. The CDR3 runs 14 residues. CDR3 nucleotides: TGTGCCAGCAGTTTATCAGGCGGGGCCTATGGCTACACCTTC. Translation gives CASSLSGGAYGYTF.

The rearrangement links TRBV7-9 to TRBJ2-7, with a weak D call TRBD2 (6 bases). The V end lost 5 bases, the J end lost 3 bases, and 14 bases lay between the germline ends. The CDR3 runs 14 residues. The germline CDR1 and CDR2 sequences are SEHNR and FQNEAQ (reference sequence). In nucleotides, the CDR3 is TGTGCCAGCAGCCAAGGTGGGGGACTCTACGAGCAGTACTTC. Its protein is CASSQGGGLYEQYF.